The rows below give T cell receptor beta chains drawn from one sample of a study of blood T cells in healthy people across ages. TCRdb reanalysed the 5' RACE reads using MiXCR and keeps one entry per CDR3 protein. The table lists 700,000 to 900,000 distinct CDR3 sequences, around 24% of them singletons. The same data also contributed to another study, on T cells of mothers and their children.

Sample: blood. These TCRs come from a boy between 10 and 17 years old in good health. Each CDR3 is given with its conserved first and last residue. Not all rows give a size; the values are once, few, many and, for expanded clones, a class.

clone size,J gene,V gene,CDR3 protein
few,TRBJ2-7,TRBV5-1,CASSLGQSPSYEQYF
.,TRBJ2-3,TRBV24-1,CATSDAGLSADTQYF
few,TRBJ2-4,TRBV12-3/TRBV12-4,CASSLRGTSGGAVNF
few,TRBJ2-5,TRBV15,CATSRVGTWTIQETQYF
.,TRBJ2-5,TRBV18,CASSPLAGREETQYF
.,TRBJ2-7,TRBV12-3/TRBV12-4,CASSFGQDYSF
.,TRBJ2-7,TRBV20-1,CSALRGYEQYF
few,TRBJ1-2,TRBV20-1,CSAREEPTSGYGYTF
.,TRBJ2-7,TRBV7-9,CTSSLAGRIYEQYF
.,TRBJ2-7,TRBV5-1,CASSYLMTYRVGEQYF
.,TRBJ2-1,TRBV5-1,CASTVEAASSYNEQFF
few,TRBJ2-1,TRBV4-2,CASSQGGGAYNEQFF
few,TRBJ2-5,TRBV10-3,CAISPGTSQETQYF
few,.,TRBV7-3,CASSRPNRGYEKKTYNEQFF
few,TRBJ1-2,TRBV6-6,CASSYSSRAYRGYTF
.,TRBJ2-7,TRBV5-1,CASSGSSGSSYEQYF
few,.,TRBV6-5,CASSQAQVQYF
.,TRBJ1-2,TRBV9,CASSVGGDFDGYTF
.,TRBJ2-3,TRBV12-3/TRBV12-4,CASSLPGQGRTDTQYF
.,TRBJ1-3,TRBV4-1,CASSHAGTRTSGNTIYF
few,TRBJ1-2,TRBV4-2,CASSQEYGAGDGYTF
.,TRBJ1-5,TRBV20-1,CSARNRRSNQPQHF
few,TRBJ1-3,TRBV6-5,CASRRDSSGNTIYF
few,TRBJ2-3,TRBV6-4,CASSRTGGDGTDTQYF
few,TRBJ1-2,TRBV2,CASSDKTGIYGYTF
few,TRBJ2-1,TRBV12-3/TRBV12-4,CASSLMGPPGTSGGGTYNEQFF
few,.,TRBV10-3,CASETGVGETQYF
few,TRBJ2-1,TRBV6-5,CASSYRGVLSSYNEQFF
few,TRBJ2-7,TRBV20-1,CSARDRAGVPNEQYF
few,TRBJ1-6,TRBV25-1,CASSGETGALSYNSPLHF
.,.,TRBV12-3/TRBV12-4,CASNVRAGPSYNGQFF
few,TRBJ2-4,TRBV7-9,CASSPRGVLAKNIQYF
few,TRBJ2-1,TRBV20-1,CSASAGTSGGSSYNEQFF
few,TRBJ2-5,TRBV18,CASSPSAGQQETQYF
.,TRBJ1-4,TRBV7-9,CASSSPQGAPEKLFF
.,TRBJ1-5,TRBV6-6,CATLSPTTADNQPQHF
.,TRBJ1-1,TRBV27,CASSFTYRDEAFF
few,TRBJ2-4,TRBV29-1,CSVATGSGIQYF
.,TRBJ2-1,TRBV5-1,CASSPQGMNEQFF
few,TRBJ2-5,TRBV29-1,CSVEEGAQETQYF